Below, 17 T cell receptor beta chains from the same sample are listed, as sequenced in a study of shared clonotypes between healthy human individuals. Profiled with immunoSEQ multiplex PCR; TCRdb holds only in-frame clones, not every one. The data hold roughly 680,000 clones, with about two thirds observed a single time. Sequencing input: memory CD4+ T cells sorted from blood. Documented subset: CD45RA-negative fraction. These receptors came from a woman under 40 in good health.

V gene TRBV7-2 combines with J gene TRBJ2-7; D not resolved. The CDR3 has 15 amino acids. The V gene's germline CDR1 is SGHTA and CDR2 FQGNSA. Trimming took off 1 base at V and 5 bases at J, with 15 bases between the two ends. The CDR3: CASSLVLGNWDEQYF. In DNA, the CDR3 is TGTGCCAGCAGCTTAGTTTTGGGCAACTGGGACGAGCAGTACTTC.

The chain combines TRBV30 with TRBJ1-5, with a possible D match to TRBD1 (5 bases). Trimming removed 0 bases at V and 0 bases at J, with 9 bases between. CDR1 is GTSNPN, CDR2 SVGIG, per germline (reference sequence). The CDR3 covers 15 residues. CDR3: CAWSVQQASNQPQHF. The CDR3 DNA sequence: TGTGCCTGGAGTGTACAACAGGCTAGCAATCAGCCCCAGCATTTT.

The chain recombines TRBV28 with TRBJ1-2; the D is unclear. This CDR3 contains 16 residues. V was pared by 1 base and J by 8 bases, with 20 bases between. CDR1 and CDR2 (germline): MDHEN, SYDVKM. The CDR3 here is CASSLSSWGRDRGYTF. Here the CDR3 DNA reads TGTGCCAGCAGTTTATCTTCATGGGGTAGGGATCGGGGCTACACCTTC.

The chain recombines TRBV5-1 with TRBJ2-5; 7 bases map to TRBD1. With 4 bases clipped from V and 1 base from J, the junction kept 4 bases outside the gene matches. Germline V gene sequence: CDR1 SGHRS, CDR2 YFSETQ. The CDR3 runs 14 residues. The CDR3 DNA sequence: TGCGCCAGCAGCGGTGGGACAGCCCAAGAGACCCAGTACTTC. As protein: CASSGGTAQETQYF. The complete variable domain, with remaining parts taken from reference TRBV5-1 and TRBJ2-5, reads KAGVTQTPRYLIKTRGQQVTLSCSPISGHRSVSWYQQTPGQGLQFLFEYFSETQRNKGNFPGRFSGRQFSNSRSEMNVSTLELGDSALYLCASSGGTAQETQYFGPGTRLLVL.

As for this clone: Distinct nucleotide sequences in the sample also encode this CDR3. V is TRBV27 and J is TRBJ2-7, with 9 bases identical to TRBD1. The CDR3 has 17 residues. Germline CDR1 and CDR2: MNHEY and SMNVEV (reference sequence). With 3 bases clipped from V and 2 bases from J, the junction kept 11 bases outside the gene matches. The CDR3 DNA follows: TGTGCCAGCAGTTTTCGACAACCGGGACAGGGAACCTACGAGCAGTACTTC. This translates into CASSFRQPGQGTYEQYF.

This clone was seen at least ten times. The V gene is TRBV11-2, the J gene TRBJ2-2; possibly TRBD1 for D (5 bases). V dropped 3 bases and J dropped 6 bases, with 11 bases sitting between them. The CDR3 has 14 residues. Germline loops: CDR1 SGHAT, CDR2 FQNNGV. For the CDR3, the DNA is TGTGCCAGCAGCTTGGACAAGGTCGCCGGGGAGCTGTTTTTT. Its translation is CASSLDKVAGELFF.

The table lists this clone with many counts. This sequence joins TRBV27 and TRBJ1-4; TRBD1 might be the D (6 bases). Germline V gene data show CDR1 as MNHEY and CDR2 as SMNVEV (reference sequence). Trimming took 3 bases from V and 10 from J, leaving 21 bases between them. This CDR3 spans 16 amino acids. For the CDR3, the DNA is TGTGCCAGCAGTTTCTTGGAAGGGACAAGTCGGGGAAAACTGTTTTTT. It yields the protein CASSFLEGTSRGKLFF. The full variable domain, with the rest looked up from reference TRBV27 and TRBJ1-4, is EAQVTQNPRYLITVTGKKLTVTCSQNMNHEYMSWYRQDPGLGLRQIYYSMNVEVTDKGDVPEGYKVSRKEKRNFPLILESPSPNQTSLYFCASSFLEGTSRGKLFFGSGTQLSVL.

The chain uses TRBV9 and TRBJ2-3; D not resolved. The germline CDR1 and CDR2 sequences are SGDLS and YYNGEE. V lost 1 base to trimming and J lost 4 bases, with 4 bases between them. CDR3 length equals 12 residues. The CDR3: CASSVNADTQYF. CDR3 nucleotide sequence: TGTGCCAGCAGCGTAAACGCAGATACGCAGTATTTT.

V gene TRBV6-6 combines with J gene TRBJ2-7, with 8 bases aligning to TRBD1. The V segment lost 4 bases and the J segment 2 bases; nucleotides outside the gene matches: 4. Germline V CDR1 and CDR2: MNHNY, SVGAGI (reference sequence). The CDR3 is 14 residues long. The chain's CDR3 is CASSSRTGTYEQYF. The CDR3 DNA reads TGTGCCAGCAGTTCCCGGACAGGGACCTACGAGCAGTACTTC.

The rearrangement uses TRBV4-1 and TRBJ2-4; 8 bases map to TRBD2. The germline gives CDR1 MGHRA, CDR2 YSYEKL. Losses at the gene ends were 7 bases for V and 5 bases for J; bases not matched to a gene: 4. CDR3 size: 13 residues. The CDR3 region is CASMGAGENIQYF. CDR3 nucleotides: TGCGCCAGCATGGGAGCGGGAGAAAACATTCAGTACTTC.

CDR3 in amino acids: CASSEQRGDQETQYF. The CDR3 region has the DNA TGCGCCAGCAGTGAACAGCGGGGGGACCAAGAGACCCAGTACTTC. The V gene is TRBV10-1, the J gene TRBJ2-5; 9 bases fit TRBD2. Germline V gene sequence: CDR1 WNHNN, CDR2 SYGVQD (reference sequence). The junction had 2 bases not matched to a gene; V was cut back by 3 bases and J by 0 bases. The CDR3 is 15 residues long.

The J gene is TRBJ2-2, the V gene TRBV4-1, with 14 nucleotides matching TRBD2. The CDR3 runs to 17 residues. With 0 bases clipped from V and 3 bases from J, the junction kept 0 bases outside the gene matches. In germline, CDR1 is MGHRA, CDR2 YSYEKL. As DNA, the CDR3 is TGCGCCAGCAGCCAAGAGGGACTAGCGGGGGACACCGGGGAGCTGTTTTTT. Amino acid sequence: CASSQEGLAGDTGELFF.

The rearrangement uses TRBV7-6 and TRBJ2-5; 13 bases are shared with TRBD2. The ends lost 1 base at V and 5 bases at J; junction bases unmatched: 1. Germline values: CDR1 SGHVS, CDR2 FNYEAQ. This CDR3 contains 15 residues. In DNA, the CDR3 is TGTGCCAGCAGCTTAGGGACTAGCGGGAGTGAGACCCAGTACTTC. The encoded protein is CASSLGTSGSETQYF.

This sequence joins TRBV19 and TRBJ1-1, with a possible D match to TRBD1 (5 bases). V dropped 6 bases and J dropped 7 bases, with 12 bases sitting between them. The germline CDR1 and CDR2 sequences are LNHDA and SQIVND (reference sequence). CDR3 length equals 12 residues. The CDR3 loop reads CASSRDFVEAFF. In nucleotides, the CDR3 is TGTGCCAGTAGCCGGGACTTCGTTGAAGCTTTCTTT.

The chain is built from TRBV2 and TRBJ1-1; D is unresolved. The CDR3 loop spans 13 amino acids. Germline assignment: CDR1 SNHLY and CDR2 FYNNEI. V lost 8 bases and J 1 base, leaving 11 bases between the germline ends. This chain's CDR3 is CASHKDTNTEAFF. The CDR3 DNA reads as TGTGCCAGCCATAAAGACACGAACACTGAAGCTTTCTTT.

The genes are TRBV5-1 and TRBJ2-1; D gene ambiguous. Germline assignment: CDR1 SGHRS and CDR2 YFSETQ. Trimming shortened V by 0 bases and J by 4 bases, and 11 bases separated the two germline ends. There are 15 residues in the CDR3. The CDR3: CASSLDSHLYNEQFF. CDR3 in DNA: TGCGCCAGCAGCTTGGACAGCCACCTTTACAATGAGCAGTTCTTC.

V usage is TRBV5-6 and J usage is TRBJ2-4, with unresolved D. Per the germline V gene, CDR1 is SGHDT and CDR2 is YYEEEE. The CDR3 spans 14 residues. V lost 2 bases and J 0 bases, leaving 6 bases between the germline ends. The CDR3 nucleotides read TGTGCCAGCAGCTTTGTCCAAGCCAAAAACATTCAGTACTTC. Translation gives CASSFVQAKNIQYF.